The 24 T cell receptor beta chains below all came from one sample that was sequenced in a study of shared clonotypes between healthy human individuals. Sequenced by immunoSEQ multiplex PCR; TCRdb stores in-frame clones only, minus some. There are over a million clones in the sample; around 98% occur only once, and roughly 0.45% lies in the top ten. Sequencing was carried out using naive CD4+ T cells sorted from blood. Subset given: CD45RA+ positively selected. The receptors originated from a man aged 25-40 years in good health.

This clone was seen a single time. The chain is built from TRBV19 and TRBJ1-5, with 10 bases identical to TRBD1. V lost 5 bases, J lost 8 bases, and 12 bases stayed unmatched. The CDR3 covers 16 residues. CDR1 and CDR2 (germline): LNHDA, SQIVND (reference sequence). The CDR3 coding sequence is TGTGCCAGTAGTCCGAGGATTAGGACAGGGGGGGAGCCCCAGCATTTT. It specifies CASSPRIRTGGEPQHF.

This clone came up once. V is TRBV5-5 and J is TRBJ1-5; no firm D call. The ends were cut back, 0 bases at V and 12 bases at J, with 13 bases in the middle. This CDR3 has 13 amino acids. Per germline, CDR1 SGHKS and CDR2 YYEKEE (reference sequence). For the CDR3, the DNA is TGTGCCAGCAGCTTGGATAATGCCAGAGGCCAGCATTTT. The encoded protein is CASSLDNARGQHF.

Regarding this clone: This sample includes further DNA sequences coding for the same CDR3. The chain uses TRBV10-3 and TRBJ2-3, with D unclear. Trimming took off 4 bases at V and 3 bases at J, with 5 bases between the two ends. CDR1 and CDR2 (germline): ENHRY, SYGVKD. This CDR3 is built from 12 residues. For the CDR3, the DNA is TGTGCCATCAGTGTTAGTACAGATACGCAGTATTTT. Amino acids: CAISVSTDTQYF.

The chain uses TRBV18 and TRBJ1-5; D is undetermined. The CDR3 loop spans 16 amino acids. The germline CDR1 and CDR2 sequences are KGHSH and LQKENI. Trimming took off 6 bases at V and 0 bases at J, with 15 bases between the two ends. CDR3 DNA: TGTGCCAGCTCGCGTCAGCGTGCCCCTAGCAATCAGCCCCAGCATTTT. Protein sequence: CASSRQRAPSNQPQHF.

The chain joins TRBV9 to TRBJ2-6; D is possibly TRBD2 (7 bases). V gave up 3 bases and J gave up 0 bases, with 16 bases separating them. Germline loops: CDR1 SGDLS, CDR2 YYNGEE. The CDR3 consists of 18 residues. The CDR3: CASSGEGRGPSGANVLTF. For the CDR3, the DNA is TGTGCCAGCAGCGGGGAGGGCAGGGGCCCCTCTGGGGCCAACGTCCTGACTTTC.

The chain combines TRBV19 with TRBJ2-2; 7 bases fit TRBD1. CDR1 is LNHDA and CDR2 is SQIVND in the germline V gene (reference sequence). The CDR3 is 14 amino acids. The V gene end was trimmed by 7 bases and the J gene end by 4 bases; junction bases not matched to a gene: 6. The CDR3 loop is CASNDRVITGELFF. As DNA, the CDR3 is TGTGCCAGTAACGACAGGGTAATCACCGGGGAGCTGTTTTTT.

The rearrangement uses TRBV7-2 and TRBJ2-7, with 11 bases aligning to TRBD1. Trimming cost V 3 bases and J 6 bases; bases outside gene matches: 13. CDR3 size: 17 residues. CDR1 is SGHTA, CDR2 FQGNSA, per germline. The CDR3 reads CASSFSQIRDRGFEQYF. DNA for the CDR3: TGTGCCAGCAGCTTTTCCCAAATCCGGGACAGGGGGTTCGAGCAGTACTTC.

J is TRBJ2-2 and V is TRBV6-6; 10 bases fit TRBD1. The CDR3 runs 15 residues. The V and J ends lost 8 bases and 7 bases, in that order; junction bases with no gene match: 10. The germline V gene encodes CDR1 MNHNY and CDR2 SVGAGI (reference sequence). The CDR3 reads CASHLGQGRSGELFF. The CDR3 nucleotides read TGTGCCAGCCACCTGGGACAGGGGCGGAGCGGGGAGCTGTTTTTT.

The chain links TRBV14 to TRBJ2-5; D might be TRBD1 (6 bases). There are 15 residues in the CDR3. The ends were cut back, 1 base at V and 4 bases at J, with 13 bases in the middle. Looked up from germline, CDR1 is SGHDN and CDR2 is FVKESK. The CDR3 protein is CASSQAHRAGETQYF. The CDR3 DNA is TGTGCCAGCAGCCAAGCCCACAGGGCGGGAGAGACCCAGTACTTC.

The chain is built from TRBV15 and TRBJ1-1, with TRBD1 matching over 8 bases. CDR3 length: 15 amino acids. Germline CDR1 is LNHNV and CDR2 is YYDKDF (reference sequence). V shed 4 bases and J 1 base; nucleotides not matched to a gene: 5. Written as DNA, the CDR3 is TGTGCCACCAGCATCGACAGGGGATGGAACACTGAAGCTTTCTTT. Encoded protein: CATSIDRGWNTEAFF.

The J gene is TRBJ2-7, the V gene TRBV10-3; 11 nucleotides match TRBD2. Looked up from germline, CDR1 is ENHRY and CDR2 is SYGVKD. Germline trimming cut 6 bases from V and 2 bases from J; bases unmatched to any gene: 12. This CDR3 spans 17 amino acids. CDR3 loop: CAIRKSSGRAQAYEQYF. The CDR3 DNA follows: TGTGCCATCAGAAAAAGTAGCGGGAGGGCCCAGGCCTACGAGCAGTACTTC.

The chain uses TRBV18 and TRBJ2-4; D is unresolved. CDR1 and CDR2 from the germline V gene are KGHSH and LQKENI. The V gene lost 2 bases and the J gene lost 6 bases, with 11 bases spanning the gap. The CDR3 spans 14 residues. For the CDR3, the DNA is TGTGCCAGCTCACCAAGTGGATCAGGAAACATTCAGTACTTC. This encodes CASSPSGSGNIQYF.

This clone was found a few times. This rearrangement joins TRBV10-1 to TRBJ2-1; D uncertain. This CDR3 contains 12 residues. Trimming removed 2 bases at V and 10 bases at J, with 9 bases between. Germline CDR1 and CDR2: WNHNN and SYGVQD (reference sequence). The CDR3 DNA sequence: TGCGCCAGCAGTGAGGGCCTGAAGGAGCAGTTCTTC. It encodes CASSEGLKEQFF.

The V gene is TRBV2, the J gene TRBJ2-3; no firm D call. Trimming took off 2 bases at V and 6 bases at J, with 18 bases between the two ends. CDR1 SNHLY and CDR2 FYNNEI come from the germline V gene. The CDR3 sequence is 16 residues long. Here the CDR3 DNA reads TGTGCCAGCAGTGAACCCGCTGGTCGCGGACGCGATACGCAGTATTTT. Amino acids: CASSEPAGRGRDTQYF.

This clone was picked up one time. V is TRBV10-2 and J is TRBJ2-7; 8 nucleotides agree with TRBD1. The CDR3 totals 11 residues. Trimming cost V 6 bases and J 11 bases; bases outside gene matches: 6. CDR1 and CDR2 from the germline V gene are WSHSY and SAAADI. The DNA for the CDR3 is TGCGCCAGCAGAGCGACAGGGGAAGAGTACTTC. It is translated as CASRATGEEYF.

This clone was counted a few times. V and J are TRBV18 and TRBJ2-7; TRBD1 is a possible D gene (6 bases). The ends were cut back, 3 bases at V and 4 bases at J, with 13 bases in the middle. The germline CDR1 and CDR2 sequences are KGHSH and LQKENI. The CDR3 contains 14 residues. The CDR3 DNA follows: TGTGCCAGCTCACCGGGACATAGGCTGTACGAGCAGTACTTC. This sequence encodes CASSPGHRLYEQYF. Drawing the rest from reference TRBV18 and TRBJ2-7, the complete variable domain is NAGVMQNPRHLVRRRGQEARLRCSPMKGHSHVYWYRQLPEEGLKFMVYLQKENIIDESGMPKERFSAEFPKEGPSILRIQQVVRGDSAAYFCASSPGHRLYEQYFGPGTRLTVT.

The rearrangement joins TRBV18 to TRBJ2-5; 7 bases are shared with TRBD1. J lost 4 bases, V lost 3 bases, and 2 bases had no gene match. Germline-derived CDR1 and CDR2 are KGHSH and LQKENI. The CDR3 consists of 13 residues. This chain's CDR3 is CASSPGQVETQYF. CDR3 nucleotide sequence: TGTGCCAGCTCACCTGGACAGGTAGAGACCCAGTACTTC. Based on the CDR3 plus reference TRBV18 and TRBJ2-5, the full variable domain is NAGVMQNPRHLVRRRGQEARLRCSPMKGHSHVYWYRQLPEEGLKFMVYLQKENIIDESGMPKERFSAEFPKEGPSILRIQQVVRGDSAAYFCASSPGQVETQYFGPGTRLLVL.

CDR3 sequence reads: CASRPSGRATGELFF. The CDR3 DNA reads TGTGCCAGCAGACCTAGCGGGAGGGCGACCGGGGAGCTGTTTTTT. The V gene is TRBV9, the J gene TRBJ2-2; 12 positions agree with TRBD2. Per the germline V gene, CDR1 is SGDLS and CDR2 is YYNGEE. J lost 5 bases, V lost 5 bases, and 4 bases had no gene match. This CDR3 has 15 residues.

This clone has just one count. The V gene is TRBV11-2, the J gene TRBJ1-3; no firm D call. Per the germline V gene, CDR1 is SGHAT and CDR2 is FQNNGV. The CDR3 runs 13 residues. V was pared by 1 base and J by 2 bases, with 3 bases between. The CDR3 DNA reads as TGTGCCAGCAGCTTAGCTACTGGAAACACCATATATTTT. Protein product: CASSLATGNTIYF.

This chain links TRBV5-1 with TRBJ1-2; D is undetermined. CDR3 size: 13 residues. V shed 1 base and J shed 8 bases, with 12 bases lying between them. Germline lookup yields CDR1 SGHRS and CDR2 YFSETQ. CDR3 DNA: TGCGCCAGCAGCTTGTACGAGGGAGGGGGCTACACCTTC. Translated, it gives CASSLYEGGGYTF.

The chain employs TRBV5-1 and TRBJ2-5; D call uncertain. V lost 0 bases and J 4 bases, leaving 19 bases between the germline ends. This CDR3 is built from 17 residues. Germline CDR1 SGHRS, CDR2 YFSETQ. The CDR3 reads CASSLVGLEKLPETQYF. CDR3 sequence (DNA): TGCGCCAGCAGCTTGGTCGGCTTAGAAAAACTCCCAGAGACCCAGTACTTC.

The CDR3 sequence: CASSESGTEHSGANVLTF. DNA for the CDR3: TGTGCCAGCAGTGAATCCGGGACCGAACACTCTGGGGCCAACGTCCTGACTTTC. The chain carries TRBV25-1 and TRBJ2-6; perhaps D is TRBD1 or TRBD2 (5 bases each). The CDR3 totals 18 residues. Trimming cost V 1 base and J 0 bases, with 13 bases left between them. Germline CDR1 and CDR2: MGHDK and SYGVNS.

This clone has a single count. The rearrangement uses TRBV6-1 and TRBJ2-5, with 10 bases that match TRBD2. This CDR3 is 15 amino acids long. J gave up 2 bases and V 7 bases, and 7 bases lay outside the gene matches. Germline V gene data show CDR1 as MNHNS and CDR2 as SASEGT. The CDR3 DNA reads TGTGCCAGCACCAAAGGACTAGCGGAACAAGAGACCCAGTACTTC. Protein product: CASTKGLAEQETQYF.

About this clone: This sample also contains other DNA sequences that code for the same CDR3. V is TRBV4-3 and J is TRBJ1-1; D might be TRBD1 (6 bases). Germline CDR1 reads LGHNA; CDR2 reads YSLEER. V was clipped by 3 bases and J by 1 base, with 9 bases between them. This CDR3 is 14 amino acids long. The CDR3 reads CASSQTTGNTEAFF. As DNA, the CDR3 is TGCGCCAGCAGCCAGACGACAGGGAACACTGAAGCTTTCTTT.